A selection of T cell receptor beta chains follows, all from one sample in a study of breast tumors, draining lymph nodes, adjacent tissues. Via MiXCR, TCRdb re-called the multiplex PCR reads, giving one row per CDR3 protein. The sample has tens of thousands of distinct CDR3 sequences, 23% seen once. Sequenced input: breast tumor tissue. These receptors came from a female donor with breast cancer. Some clones in this sample may be carry-over from other donors' samples. CDR3s include the opening cysteine and the closing phenylalanine or tryptophan.

V gene,CDR3 protein
TRBV5-1,CASSLARGSLAGEQFF
TRBV20-1,CSAVAGDSYEQYF
TRBV10-2,CASSGKTGGYNEQFF
TRBV19,CASSRLGTDTQYF
TRBV18,CAGSVEGQSATNEKLFF
TRBV5-6,CASSLALAGARYGYTF
TRBV4-1,CASSQPVINTEAFF
TRBV5-1,CASSLVAAGLETQYF
TRBV10-3,CAISESAYRMQDRVNRPQHF
TRBV6-1,CASSEQVEIEQFF
TRBV20-1,CSATEGPISRPQHF
TRBV25-1,CASSASTGRELFF
TRBV6-5,CASSYNLNNSPLHF
TRBV20-1,CSAIGSTDTQYF
TRBV30,CAWSVRGGPTGTQYF
TRBV3-1,CASSQQRYEAFF
TRBV7-7,CASSQEAGQPQHF
TRBV29-1,CSVGGGQETQYF